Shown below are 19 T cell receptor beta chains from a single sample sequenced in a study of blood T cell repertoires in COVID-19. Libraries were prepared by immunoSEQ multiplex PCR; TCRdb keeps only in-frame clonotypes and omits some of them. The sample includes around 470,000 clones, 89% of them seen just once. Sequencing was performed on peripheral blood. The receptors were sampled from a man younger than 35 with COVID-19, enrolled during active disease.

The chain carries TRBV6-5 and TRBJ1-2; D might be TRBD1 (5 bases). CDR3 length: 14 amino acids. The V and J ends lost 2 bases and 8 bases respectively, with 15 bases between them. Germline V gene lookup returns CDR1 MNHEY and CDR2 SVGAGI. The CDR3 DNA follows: TGTGCCAGCAGTTACCTTCAAGTCCAGGGCGGCTACACCTTC. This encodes CASSYLQVQGGYTF.

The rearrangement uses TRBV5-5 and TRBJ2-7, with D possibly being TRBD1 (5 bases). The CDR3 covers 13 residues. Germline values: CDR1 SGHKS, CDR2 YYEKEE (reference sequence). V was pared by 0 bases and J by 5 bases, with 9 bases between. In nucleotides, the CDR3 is TGTGCCAGCAGCTTGGGACAGTTCCACGAGCAGTACTTC. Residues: CASSLGQFHEQYF.

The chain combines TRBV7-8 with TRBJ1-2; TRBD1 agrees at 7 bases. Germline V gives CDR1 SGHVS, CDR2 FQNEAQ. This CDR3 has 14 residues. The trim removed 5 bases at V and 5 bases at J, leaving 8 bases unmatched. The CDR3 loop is CASSPRDRLYGYTF. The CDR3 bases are TGTGCCAGCAGCCCCCGGGACAGATTATATGGCTACACCTTC.

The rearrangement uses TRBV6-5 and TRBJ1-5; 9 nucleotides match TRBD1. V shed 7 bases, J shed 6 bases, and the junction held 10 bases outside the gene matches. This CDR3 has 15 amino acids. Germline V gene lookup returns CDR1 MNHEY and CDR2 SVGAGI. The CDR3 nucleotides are TGTGCCAGCACCGTGGACAGGGGAAGGGGTCAGCCCCAGCATTTT. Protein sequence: CASTVDRGRGQPQHF.

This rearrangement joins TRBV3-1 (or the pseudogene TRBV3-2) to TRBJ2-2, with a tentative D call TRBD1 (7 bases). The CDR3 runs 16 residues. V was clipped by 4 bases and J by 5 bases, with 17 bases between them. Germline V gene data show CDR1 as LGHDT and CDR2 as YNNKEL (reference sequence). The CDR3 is CASSPYDRAGTGELFF. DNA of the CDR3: TGTGCCAGCAGCCCTTACGACAGGGCGGGGACCGGGGAGCTGTTTTTT.

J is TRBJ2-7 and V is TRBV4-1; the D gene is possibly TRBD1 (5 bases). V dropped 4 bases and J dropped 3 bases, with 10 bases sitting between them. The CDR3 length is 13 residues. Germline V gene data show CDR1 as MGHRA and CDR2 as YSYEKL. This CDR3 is CASSPNQGYEQYF. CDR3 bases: TGCGCCAGCAGCCCCAATCAGGGCTACGAGCAGTACTTC.

The CDR3 here is CASSPVAQLTDTQYF. As DNA, the CDR3 is TGTGCCAGCAGCCCAGTAGCGCAGCTTACAGATACGCAGTATTTT. The chain employs TRBV9 and TRBJ2-3; the D gene is possibly TRBD2 (5 bases). The V and J ends lost 4 bases and 3 bases respectively, with 15 bases between them. CDR3 length equals 15 residues. Germline V gene lookup returns CDR1 SGDLS and CDR2 YYNGEE.

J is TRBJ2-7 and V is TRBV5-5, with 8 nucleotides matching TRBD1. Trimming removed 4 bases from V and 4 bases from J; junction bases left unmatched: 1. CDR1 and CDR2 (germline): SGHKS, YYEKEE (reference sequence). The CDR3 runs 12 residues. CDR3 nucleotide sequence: TGTGCCAGCAGCGGACAGGGTTACGAGCAGTACTTC. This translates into CASSGQGYEQYF.

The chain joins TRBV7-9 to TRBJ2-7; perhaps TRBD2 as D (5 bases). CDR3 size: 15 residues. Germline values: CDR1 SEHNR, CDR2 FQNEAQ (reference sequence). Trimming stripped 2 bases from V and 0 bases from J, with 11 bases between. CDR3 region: CASSLKEASSYEQYF. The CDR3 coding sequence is TGTGCCAGCAGCTTAAAGGAGGCTAGCTCCTACGAGCAGTACTTC.

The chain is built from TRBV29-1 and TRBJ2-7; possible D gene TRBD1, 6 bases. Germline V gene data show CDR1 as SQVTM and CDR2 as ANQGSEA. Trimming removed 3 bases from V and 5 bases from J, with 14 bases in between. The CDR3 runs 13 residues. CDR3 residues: CSVEAQGADEQYF. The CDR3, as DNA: TGCAGCGTTGAGGCACAGGGAGCCGACGAGCAGTACTTC.

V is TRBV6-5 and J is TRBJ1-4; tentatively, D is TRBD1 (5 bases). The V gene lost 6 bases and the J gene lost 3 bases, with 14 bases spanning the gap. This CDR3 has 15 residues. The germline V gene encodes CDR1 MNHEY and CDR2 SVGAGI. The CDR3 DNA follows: TGTGCCAGCAGCCCGGGGGGGGTGGCTAATGAAAAACTGTTTTTT. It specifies CASSPGGVANEKLFF.

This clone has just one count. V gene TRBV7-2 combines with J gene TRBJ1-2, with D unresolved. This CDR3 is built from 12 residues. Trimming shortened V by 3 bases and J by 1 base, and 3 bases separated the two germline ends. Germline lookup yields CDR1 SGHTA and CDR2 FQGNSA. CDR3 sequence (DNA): TGTGCCAGCAGCTTCGTTAACTATGGCTACACCTTC. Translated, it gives CASSFVNYGYTF.

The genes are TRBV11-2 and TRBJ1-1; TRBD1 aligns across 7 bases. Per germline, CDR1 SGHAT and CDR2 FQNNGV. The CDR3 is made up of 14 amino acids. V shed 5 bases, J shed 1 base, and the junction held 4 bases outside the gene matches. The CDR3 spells CASSADRPNTEAFF. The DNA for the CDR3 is TGTGCCAGCAGCGCGGACAGGCCGAACACTGAAGCTTTCTTT. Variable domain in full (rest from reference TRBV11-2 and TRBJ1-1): EAGVAQSPRYKIIEKRQSVAFWCNPISGHATLYWYQQILGQGPKLLIQFQNNGVVDDSQLPKDRFSAERLKGVDSTLKIQPAKLEDSAVYLCASSADRPNTEAFFGQGTRLTVV.

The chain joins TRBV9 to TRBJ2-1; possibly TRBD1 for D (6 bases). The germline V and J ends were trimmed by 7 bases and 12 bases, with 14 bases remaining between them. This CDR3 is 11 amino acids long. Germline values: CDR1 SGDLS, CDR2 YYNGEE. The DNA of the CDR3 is TGTGCCAGCGGAGAAGGGGGAGTGCAGTTCTTC. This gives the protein CASGEGGVQFF.

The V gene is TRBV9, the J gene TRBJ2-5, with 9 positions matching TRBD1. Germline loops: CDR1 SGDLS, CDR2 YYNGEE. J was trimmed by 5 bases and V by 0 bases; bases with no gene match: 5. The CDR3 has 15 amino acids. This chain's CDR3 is CASSVDRTGAETQYF. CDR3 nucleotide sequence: TGTGCCAGCAGCGTAGATAGGACAGGGGCCGAGACCCAGTACTTC. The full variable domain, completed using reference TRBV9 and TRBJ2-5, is DSGVTQTPKHLITATGQRVTLRCSPRSGDLSVYWYQQSLDQGLQFLIQYYNGEERAKGNILERFSAQQFPDLHSELNLSSLELGDSALYFCASSVDRTGAETQYFGPGTRLLVL.

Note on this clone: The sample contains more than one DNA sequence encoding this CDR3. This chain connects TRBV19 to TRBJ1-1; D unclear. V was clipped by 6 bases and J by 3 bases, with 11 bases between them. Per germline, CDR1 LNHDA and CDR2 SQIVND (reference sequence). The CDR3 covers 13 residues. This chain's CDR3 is CASSPGSDTEAFF. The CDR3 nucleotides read TGTGCCAGTAGCCCGGGGTCGGACACTGAAGCTTTCTTT.

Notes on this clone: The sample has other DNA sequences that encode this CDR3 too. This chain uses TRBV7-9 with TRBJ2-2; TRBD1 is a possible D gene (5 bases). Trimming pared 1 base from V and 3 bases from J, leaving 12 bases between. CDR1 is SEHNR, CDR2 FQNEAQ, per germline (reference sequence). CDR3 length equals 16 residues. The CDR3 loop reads CASSLGTGFYTGELFF. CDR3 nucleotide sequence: TGTGCCAGCAGCTTAGGTACAGGCTTTTACACCGGGGAGCTGTTTTTT.

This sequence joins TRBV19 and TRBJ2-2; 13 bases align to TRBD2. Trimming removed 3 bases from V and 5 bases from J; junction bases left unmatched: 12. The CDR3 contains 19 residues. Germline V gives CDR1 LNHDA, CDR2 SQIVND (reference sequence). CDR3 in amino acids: CASSISSELAGGPTGELFF. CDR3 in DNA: TGTGCCAGTAGTATTTCCTCGGAACTAGCGGGAGGGCCGACCGGGGAGCTGTTTTTT.

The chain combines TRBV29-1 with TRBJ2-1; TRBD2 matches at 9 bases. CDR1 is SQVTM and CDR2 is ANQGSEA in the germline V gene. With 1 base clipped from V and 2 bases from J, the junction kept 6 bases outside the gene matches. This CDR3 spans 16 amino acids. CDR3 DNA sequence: TGCAGCGTTGAAGTTCATTCTAGCGGGGCCTACAATGAGCAGTTCTTC. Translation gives CSVEVHSSGAYNEQFF.